Listed below are T cell receptor beta chains from one sample, sequenced in a study of CD8 T cells in ankylosing spondylitis. TCRdb analysed the 5' RACE reads with MiXCR anew, one entry per CDR3 protein. The data hold roughly 230,000 distinct CDR3 sequences, with approximately 8% observed a single time. Sequencing was carried out using blood, either unsorted or a sorted T cell fraction (not recorded which). All receptors come from a female donor with ankylosing spondylitis or in good health (not recorded which). Each CDR3 is given with its conserved first and last residue. Each record gives: V gene, clone size, D gene, J gene, CDR3 DNA, CDR3 protein. The D gene is left open where the match is weak. Size is omitted from some rows. Given values are once, few, many or a class for expanded clones.

V gene: TRBV6-1; clone size: many; D gene: TRBD2; J gene: TRBJ2-1; CDR3 DNA: TGTGCCAGCAGGCCGGGACTAGCGGTTTACAATGAGCAGTTCTTC; CDR3 protein: CASRPGLAVYNEQFF
V gene: TRBV20-1; clone size: many; D gene: -; J gene: TRBJ2-1; CDR3 DNA: TGCAGTGCTAGAGATTCCGGGACTCGCTCCTACAATGAGCAGTTCTTC; CDR3 protein: CSARDSGTRSYNEQFF
V gene: TRBV20-1; clone size: many; D gene: -; J gene: TRBJ2-7; CDR3 DNA: TGCAGTGCTAGGGAAGGAGGAGGGGGGAGATACGAGCAGTACTTC; CDR3 protein: CSAREGGGGRYEQYF
V gene: TRBV7-9; clone size: few; D gene: -; J gene: TRBJ2-4; CDR3 DNA: TGTGCCAGCAGCCAGGGCTTCCTAGCCAAAAACATTCAGTACTTC; CDR3 protein: CASSQGFLAKNIQYF
V gene: TRBV6-2/TRBV6-3; clone size: -; D gene: -; J gene: TRBJ2-7; CDR3 DNA: TGTGCCAGCAGTTATCAGAAGGTAATGCGTGAGCAGTACTTC; CDR3 protein: CASSYQKVMREQYF
V gene: TRBV5-1; clone size: many; D gene: TRBD1; J gene: TRBJ2-2; CDR3 DNA: TGCGCCAGCAGCTTGGGACAGGGGACGAACACCGGGGAGCTGTTTTTT; CDR3 protein: CASSLGQGTNTGELFF
V gene: TRBV7-2; clone size: many; D gene: TRBD1; J gene: TRBJ1-5; CDR3 DNA: TGTGCCAGCAGCTTAGAGGCAGGGGGCTTTCAGCCCCAGCATTTT; CDR3 protein: CASSLEAGGFQPQHF
V gene: TRBV12-5; clone size: many; D gene: TRBD1; J gene: TRBJ1-2; CDR3 DNA: TGTGCTAGTGGTTTGGTTTTTGGACAGGCCTTAGAGCGCTACACCTTC; CDR3 protein: CASGLVFGQALERYTF
V gene: TRBV4-3; clone size: many; D gene: -; J gene: TRBJ2-3; CDR3 DNA: TGCGCCAGCAGCCAAGATAGGGACGGAGATACGCAGTATTTT; CDR3 protein: CASSQDRDGDTQYF
V gene: TRBV12-3/TRBV12-4; clone size: many; D gene: -; J gene: TRBJ2-1; CDR3 DNA: TGTGCCAGCGGGACCCCTCATGGTGAGCAGTTCTTC; CDR3 protein: CASGTPHGEQFF
V gene: TRBV29-1; clone size: many; D gene: -; J gene: TRBJ2-2; CDR3 DNA: TGCAGCGTTGGTGCCAGACCTAACACCGGGGAGCTGTTTTTT; CDR3 protein: CSVGARPNTGELFF
V gene: TRBV20-1; clone size: many; D gene: -; J gene: TRBJ2-5; CDR3 DNA: TGCAGTGCTCTCCAAAACACCGACCAAGAGACCCAGTACTTC; CDR3 protein: CSALQNTDQETQYF
V gene: TRBV20-1; clone size: many; D gene: TRBD2; J gene: TRBJ2-1; CDR3 DNA: TGCAGTGCTAGAGATTACCGGCTAGCGGGAGGAGTGGCGCAGTTCTTC; CDR3 protein: CSARDYRLAGGVAQFF
V gene: TRBV7-6; clone size: many; D gene: TRBD1; J gene: TRBJ1-5; CDR3 DNA: TGTGCCAGCAGCCTTGACAGGGATGACAATCAGCCCCAGCATTTT; CDR3 protein: CASSLDRDDNQPQHF